One sample yielded the 3 T cell receptor beta chains listed below, sequenced in a study of T cell repertoires in cytomegalovirus infection. MiXCR, run by TCRdb on the reads, gives a single entry per CDR3 protein. The repertoire holds 150,000 to 200,000 distinct CDR3 sequences, with 13% to 15% as singletons. The sequencing sample was made of PBMCs. The receptors were gathered from a human donor in good health (CMV status not recorded). Some clones in this sample may be carry-over from other donors' samples.

This chain connects TRBV4-1 to TRBJ2-1; the D gene could be TRBD1 or TRBD2 (5 bases each). Germline V lookup: CDR1 MGHRA, CDR2 YSYEKL. The CDR3 sequence is 16 residues long. The V and J ends lost 0 bases and 3 bases respectively, with 12 bases between them. DNA of the CDR3: TGCGCCAGCAGCCAAGAAGGGGCGAGGGGCTACAATGAGCAGTTCTTC. Its protein product is CASSQEGARGYNEQFF.

V usage is TRBV4-1 and J usage is TRBJ2-3; tentatively, D is TRBD1 or TRBD2 (5 bases each). Germline lookup yields CDR1 MGHRA and CDR2 YSYEKL. V was pared by 2 bases and J by 2 bases, with 14 bases between. The CDR3 is 16 amino acids. CDR3 amino acids: CASSQLQQGDTDTQYF. The DNA for the CDR3 is TGCGCCAGCAGCCAACTCCAGCAGGGAGACACAGATACGCAGTATTTT.

The V and J genes are TRBV5-1 and TRBJ1-5; 9 positions match TRBD1. V shed 0 bases and J 4 bases; nucleotides not matched to a gene: 2. The CDR3 is 15 amino acids. Per germline, CDR1 SGHRS and CDR2 YFSETQ. The chain's CDR3 is CASSLDRGLNQPQHF. The CDR3, as DNA: TGCGCCAGCAGCTTGGACAGGGGGCTAAATCAGCCCCAGCATTTT.